This T cell receptor beta chain appears in the sequencing data of a study of blood T cell repertoires in COVID-19 (dated by TCRdb to the early 2020s). With regard to the full study: The collaborator samples originated in the United States, Italy and Spain and spanned the acute and convalescent phases of COVID-19. The material from the prospective study consisted of cDNA or gDNA derived from T cells, B-cell-depleted T cells, or PBMCs. Subjects who had been exposed to COVID-19, were actively infected with it, or had recovered from it provided the deeply sampled blood TCRbeta repertoires that made up the dataset. The repertoires were made available in a free public database intended to serve as a resource for research on the immune response to SARS-CoV-2. The samples were drawn from two sources: the first 160 participants of the ongoing ImmuneRACE study, and 1,000 to 1,500 subjects contributed by 6 global collaborators. The sample metadata nearly always contained a de-identified subject ID, COVID-19 status, age in years and sex. HLA class I and class II types, where available, came from metadata supplied by the sample provider rather than from assay-based typing. General findings and caveats noted by the study authors: How much clinical and demographic metadata was included differed by source and by participant, and the metadata was provided uncurated.

With respect to this clone: What this receptor recognizes is not known. No clone much larger than this one lies a single base away; base qualities are absent.

TCRbeta CDR3 regions were amplified from genomic DNA by means of the immunoSEQ Assay, a bias-controlled multiplex PCR. The study's processing was this. The number of nucleated cells in each sample was estimated by amplification of reference gene primers within the assay. To quantify the absolute abundance of each unique TCRbeta CDR3 rearrangement, sequence reads were collapsed and filtered. For each sample, productive Simpson clonality was calculated as the square root of Simpson's diversity index over productive rearrangements. TCRdb carries this immuneACCESS record with in-frame sequences only. Its versions omit some clonotypes, under half of them owing to an unresolved V gene in the studies checked, with the rest unexplained. The V and J calls and clone size were taken over from that table, and D and trimming were inferred from the DNA. Counted in this sample were some 86,000 clones; less than 95% of them appeared once. Around 2.3% of the sample is held by the ten biggest clonotypes.

Trimming takes 0 bases from V and 1 base from J, and the germline ends sit 8 bases apart. CDR1 and CDR2, looked up from the germline V gene, are SGHTA and FQGTGA. Including the terminal cysteine and phenylalanine, the CDR3 comprises 15 residues. Only CDR3 DNA remains: 45 bases, in frame from the first base. Collaborating institutions collected whole blood in K2EDTA tubes following their own protocols. For TCRbeta analysis, collaborators shipped samples in one of three forms: frozen whole blood, isolated PBMCs, or DNA extracted from either of those sample types. The specimen sequenced was peripheral blood. The V gene is TRBV7-3 and the J gene is TRBJ2-3; the best D guess is TRBD2, with 6 bases matching. The TCR was taken from a human donor with active COVID-19. The donor label of this sample is uncertain. The CDR3 is CASSLTDYGTDTQYF. The DNA reads TGTGCCAGCAGCTTAACGGACTACGGCACAGATACGCAGTATTTT.